The 28 T cell receptor beta chains below were found in one sample sequenced in a study of CXCR4 blockade with PD-1 therapy in pancreatic cancer. Produced via immunoSEQ multiplex PCR; TCRdb's table is partial and in-frame only. The data contain about 5,200 clones, 48% of them singletons. Material: tumor tissue. All receptors come from a human donor with pancreatic ductal adenocarcinoma.

The genes are TRBV29-1 and TRBJ2-3, with 8 positions matching TRBD1. Unmatched junction bases numbered 2, after V lost 5 bases and J lost 4 bases. Germline CDR1 SQVTM, CDR2 ANQGSEA. The CDR3 sequence is 12 residues long. The CDR3 DNA follows: TGCAGCGTTCGACAGGGGCCAGATACGCAGTATTTT. Translation: CSVRQGPDTQYF.

The chain uses TRBV30 and TRBJ1-1, with 8 bases lining up with TRBD1. The CDR3 extends over 11 amino acids. Germline loops: CDR1 GTSNPN, CDR2 SVGIG (reference sequence). The ends lost 3 bases at V and 10 bases at J; junction bases unmatched: 4. Here the CDR3 reads CAWRDRDVAFF. The DNA for the CDR3 is TGTGCCTGGAGGGACAGGGATGTAGCTTTCTTT.

This clone was seen a single time. The chain links TRBV14 to TRBJ2-7; 13 nucleotides align to TRBD2. There are 16 residues in the CDR3. Germline assignment: CDR1 SGHDN and CDR2 FVKESK. V lost 1 base and J lost 4; bases outside the gene matches: 4. The CDR3 DNA sequence: TGTGCCAGCAGCCAAGGGACTAGCGGGAGCAGGTACGAGCAGTACTTC. The encoded protein is CASSQGTSGSRYEQYF.

The chain has TRBV28 and TRBJ1-2; possible D gene TRBD1, 6 bases. The CDR3 runs to 20 residues. In germline, CDR1 is MDHEN, CDR2 SYDVKM. Trimming shortened V by 3 bases and J by 5 bases, and 31 bases separated the two germline ends. The CDR3 nucleotides read TGTGCCAGCAGTTTGTCTTACAGCCTTATTCGCCGGGGGGGCGAGTATGGCTACACCTTC. The encoded protein is CASSLSYSLIRRGGEYGYTF.

The chain employs TRBV7-6 and TRBJ1-1; D is ambiguous. This CDR3 comprises 14 residues. Germline lookup yields CDR1 SGHVS and CDR2 FNYEAQ. Trimming removed 4 bases from V and 2 bases from J, with 11 bases in between. CDR3 sequence (DNA): TGTGCCAGCAGCTCCAATGACATCAACACTGAAGCTTTCTTT. It translates to CASSSNDINTEAFF.

This chain uses TRBV28 with TRBJ2-1; D perhaps matches TRBD2 (7 bases). The germline V and J ends were trimmed by 8 bases and 0 bases, with 14 bases remaining between them. The CDR3 runs to 15 residues. From germline, CDR1 is MDHEN and CDR2 SYDVKM. DNA of the CDR3: TGTGCCAGCTCCTGGGGGGGGGCCTCCTACAATGAGCAGTTCTTC. It encodes CASSWGGASYNEQFF.

This rearrangement joins TRBV9 to TRBJ2-7, with 9 bases identical to TRBD1. The V and J ends lost 4 bases and 2 bases, in that order; junction bases with no gene match: 13. This CDR3 region has 17 residues. Germline V gives CDR1 SGDLS, CDR2 YYNGEE. For the CDR3, the DNA is TGTGCCAGCAGCCCGAGGCCCGGGACAGGGCAGACCTACGAGCAGTACTTC. Residues: CASSPRPGTGQTYEQYF.

V is TRBV6-8 and J is TRBJ2-2; D unresolved. CDR3 size: 13 residues. V lost 10 bases and J 2 bases, leaving 11 bases between the germline ends. Germline-derived CDR1 and CDR2 are MNHGY and SAAAGT. In DNA form, the CDR3 reads TGTGCCATCAGCGATAGTAACACCGGGGAGCTGTTTTTT. Its translation is CAISDSNTGELFF.

Only a few counts were recorded for this clone. The chain joins TRBV5-1 to TRBJ2-7; 8 nucleotides line up with TRBD2. The ends lost 4 bases at V and 2 bases at J; junction bases unmatched: 14. In germline, CDR1 is SGHRS, CDR2 YFSETQ. The CDR3 is 17 amino acids. The CDR3 nucleotides are TGCGCCAGCAGCCAAGACCCTAGCGGGTCCCTTACCTACGAGCAGTACTTC. Encoded protein: CASSQDPSGSLTYEQYF.

The chain carries TRBV19 and TRBJ2-3; possible D gene TRBD2, 6 bases. V gave up 6 bases and J gave up 0 bases, with 10 bases separating them. CDR1 is LNHDA, CDR2 SQIVND, per germline (reference sequence). The CDR3 extends over 14 amino acids. The DNA for the CDR3 is TGTGCCAGTAGGACCGGGACTAGCACAGATACGCAGTATTTT. Its translation is CASRTGTSTDTQYF.

There are a few counts of this clone. The chain recombines TRBV11-3 with TRBJ2-1; 8 bases map to TRBD2. Trimming took 2 bases from V and 4 from J; bases not matched to a gene: 7. The germline gives CDR1 SGHNT, CDR2 YENEEA. This CDR3 comprises 16 residues. CDR3 amino acids: CASSLLVAGRYNEQFF. The CDR3 DNA sequence: TGTGCCAGCAGCTTACTAGTAGCGGGAAGGTACAATGAGCAGTTCTTC.

The table lists this clone with a few counts. This chain connects TRBV4-1 to TRBJ1-1; D might be TRBD1 (6 bases). The length of the CDR3 is 13 residues. The germline V and J ends were trimmed by 7 bases and 4 bases, with 13 bases remaining between them. The V gene's germline CDR1 is MGHRA and CDR2 YSYEKL. CDR3 loop: CASIGRGGTEAFF. The CDR3 bases are TGCGCCAGCATAGGTAGAGGGGGCACTGAAGCTTTCTTT.

The gene calls are TRBV19 and TRBJ2-2, with a weak D call TRBD2 (5 bases). This CDR3 has 15 amino acids. The V and J ends lost 4 bases and 7 bases respectively, with 16 bases between them. The germline V gene encodes CDR1 LNHDA and CDR2 SQIVND (reference sequence). The CDR3 DNA sequence: TGTGCCAGTAGTACATCCGGCGGGTTGATCGGGGAGCTGTTTTTT. Translating it yields CASSTSGGLIGELFF.

The genes are TRBV6-9 and TRBJ2-3; 11 bases align to TRBD2. The CDR3 runs to 14 residues. V dropped 10 bases and J dropped 4; count of bases not matched to a gene: 7. Germline V CDR1 and CDR2: MNHGY, SVAAGI. CDR3 nucleotide sequence: TGTGCCAATAGACTAGCGGGATCCCCAGATACGCAGTATTTT. Translating it yields CANRLAGSPDTQYF.

The V call is TRBV29-1, the J call TRBJ1-2, with 8 bases matching TRBD1. The CDR3 covers 12 residues. Unmatched junction bases numbered 5, after V lost 7 bases and J lost 4 bases. The germline V gene encodes CDR1 SQVTM and CDR2 ANQGSEA. As DNA, the CDR3 is TGCAGCGCTGAGGACAGGGCCTATGGCTACACCTTC. Its translation is CSAEDRAYGYTF.

The chain has TRBV19 and TRBJ2-6; 7 bases line up with TRBD1. There are 16 residues in the CDR3. The germline gives CDR1 LNHDA, CDR2 SQIVND (reference sequence). Germline trimming cut 3 bases from V and 4 bases from J; bases unmatched to any gene: 6. CDR3 in amino acids: CASSIYTGVGANVLTF. CDR3 bases: TGTGCCAGTAGTATTTACACAGGGGTAGGGGCCAACGTCCTGACTTTC.

This clone showed up just a few times. The chain uses TRBV4-1 and TRBJ2-7, with 14 bases lining up with TRBD2. The CDR3 runs 18 residues. V was clipped by 4 bases and J by 1 base; unmatched bases: 9. The germline gives CDR1 MGHRA, CDR2 YSYEKL. The DNA for the CDR3 is TGCGCCAGCAGCCTCACCGGGACTAGCGGGAGCGGGTCCTACGAGCAGTACTTC. This encodes CASSLTGTSGSGSYEQYF.

The chain recombines TRBV6-7 with TRBJ1-1, with 10 bases fitting TRBD1. TRBV6-7 has ORF status, its function being uncertain. V shed 0 bases and J 4 bases; nucleotides not matched to a gene: 8. The CDR3 contains 17 residues. DNA for the CDR3: TGTGCCAGCAGTTACTCCGGGACAGGGGTGGGGGCCACTGAAGCTTTCTTT. Translating it yields CASSYSGTGVGATEAFF.

The chain employs TRBV28 and TRBJ2-5; 10 bases agree with TRBD2. CDR3 size: 17 residues. The J segment lost 2 bases and the V segment lost 5 bases, leaving 11 bases of the junction unmatched. Germline CDR1 is MDHEN and CDR2 is SYDVKM. Written as DNA, the CDR3 is TGTGCCAGCAGTATCTTAGCGGGAGGCATCCTACAAGAGACCCAGTACTTC. This gives the protein CASSILAGGILQETQYF. Filled out from reference TRBV28 and TRBJ2-5, the complete variable domain reads DVKVTQSSRYLVKRTGEKVFLECVQDMDHENMFWYRQDPGLGLRLIYFSYDVKMKEKGDIPEGYSVSREKKERFSLILESASTNQTSMYLCASSILAGGILQETQYFGPGTRLLVL.

This clone was seen repeatedly, ten times or more. This chain connects TRBV11-3 to TRBJ2-6; D is uncertain. Germline loops: CDR1 SGHNT, CDR2 YENEEA. The CDR3 spans 16 residues. Trimming pared 5 bases from V and 1 base from J, leaving 12 bases between. In DNA, the CDR3 is TGTGCCAGCAGCCCCTTGCCCCTTTCTGGGGCCAACGTCCTGACTTTC. It yields the protein CASSPLPLSGANVLTF.

V is TRBV30 and J is TRBJ2-1; D is tentatively TRBD1 or TRBD2 (5 bases each). The V and J ends lost 2 bases and 13 bases respectively, with 21 bases between them. The CDR3 is 14 amino acids. Germline lookup yields CDR1 GTSNPN and CDR2 SVGIG (reference sequence). This chain's CDR3 is CAWSKLVQGTGQFF. CDR3 DNA sequence: TGTGCCTGGAGTAAGTTAGTCCAAGGGACGGGTCAGTTCTTC.

The sample holds a few counts of this clone. This chain joins TRBV6-8 and TRBJ2-5; D gene uncertain. V was shortened by 10 bases and J by 4 bases, with 16 bases between the two germline ends. Germline assignment: CDR1 MNHGY and CDR2 SAAAGT. The CDR3 is made up of 13 amino acids. The CDR3 here is CATDIAPPETQYF. In nucleotides, the CDR3 is TGTGCCACCGACATCGCCCCGCCAGAGACCCAGTACTTC.

This chain links TRBV19 with TRBJ1-1, with 7 bases aligning to TRBD1. CDR1 and CDR2 (germline): LNHDA, SQIVND (reference sequence). The V segment lost 9 bases and the J segment 1 base; nucleotides outside the gene matches: 5. This CDR3 is built from 13 residues. DNA for the CDR3: TGTGCCAGCAACAGGGGTCGGAACACTGAAGCTTTCTTT. It translates to CASNRGRNTEAFF.

This clone occurred a few times. The chain employs TRBV10-3 and TRBJ2-7; tentative D call: TRBD2 (5 bases). The V and J ends lost 10 bases and 0 bases respectively, with 16 bases between them. Germline-derived CDR1 and CDR2 are ENHRY and SYGVKD. The CDR3 runs 14 residues. The CDR3 sequence is CASRGRDPSYEQYF. The CDR3 nucleotides are TGTGCCAGTCGAGGGCGCGACCCCTCCTACGAGCAGTACTTC.

A few counts support this clone. The chain uses TRBV7-7 and TRBJ2-1; D is unclear. This CDR3 comprises 15 residues. The V and J ends lost 5 bases and 0 bases respectively, with 11 bases between them. Germline-derived CDR1 and CDR2 are SSHAT and FNYEAQ (reference sequence). CDR3 region: CASSPHSSSYNEQFF. The CDR3 nucleotides are TGTGCCAGCAGCCCACATTCAAGCTCCTACAATGAGCAGTTCTTC.

This clone was seen more than once but under ten times. This chain uses TRBV6-8 with TRBJ1-1; D ambiguous. The V end was cut by 5 bases, the J end by 2 bases, with 12 bases between. CDR1 MNHGY and CDR2 SAAAGT come from the germline V gene. CDR3 size: 14 residues. The DNA of the CDR3 is TGTGCCAGCAGTCCGACGCTTGGCAACACTGAAGCTTTCTTT. Translated: CASSPTLGNTEAFF.

The chain has TRBV27 and TRBJ2-3, with TRBD2 matching over 7 bases. Germline V gene lookup returns CDR1 MNHEY and CDR2 SMNVEV (reference sequence). V was pared by 2 bases and J by 1 base, with 3 bases of the junction left unmatched. The CDR3 consists of 15 residues. CDR3 DNA: TGTGCCAGCAGTTTAAAAGCGGGGCGCACAGATACGCAGTATTTT. It is translated as CASSLKAGRTDTQYF.

In its sample, this clone ranks as medium-sized. The V and J genes are TRBV28 and TRBJ1-1; D uncertain. Germline V gives CDR1 MDHEN, CDR2 SYDVKM. V gave up 4 bases and J gave up 4 bases, with 19 bases separating them. The CDR3 has 16 amino acids. CDR3 in amino acids: CASSSLVASWGTEAFF. CDR3 in DNA: TGTGCCAGCAGTTCCTTGGTCGCGAGTTGGGGCACTGAAGCTTTCTTT.